The 9 T cell receptor beta chains presented below share a single source sample, sequenced in a study of shared clonotypes between healthy human individuals. The protocol was immunoSEQ multiplex PCR, while the TCRdb copy is restricted to in-frame clones and leaves out a portion. Seen here are 550,000 to 700,000 clones, roughly 72% observed once, and the top ten hold roughly 2%. The specimen was memory CD4+ T cells sorted from blood. Documented subset: CD45RA-negative fraction. These receptors were collected from a woman aged 30 to 39 in good health.

Concerning this clone: The sample holds other DNA sequences that translate to the same CDR3. The chain is built from TRBV4-1 and TRBJ2-7; the match to TRBD2 covers 9 bases. The V and J ends lost 3 bases and 2 bases, in that order; junction bases with no gene match: 5. The CDR3 has 15 residues. Germline V gene sequence: CDR1 MGHRA, CDR2 YSYEKL. The CDR3 spells CASSQAGGRTYEQYF. The CDR3 DNA reads TGCGCCAGCAGCCAGGCGGGAGGGCGAACCTACGAGCAGTACTTC.

The chain employs TRBV5-1 and TRBJ2-1, with 7 bases identical to TRBD1. With 4 bases clipped from V and 13 bases from J, the junction kept 11 bases outside the gene matches. Germline V gene data show CDR1 as SGHRS and CDR2 as YFSETQ. The CDR3 spans 13 residues. CDR3 nucleotide sequence: TGCGCCAGCAGCACATCGACAGGGAACGGACAGTTCTTC. Amino acids: CASSTSTGNGQFF.

This rearrangement joins TRBV5-5 to TRBJ2-7; no definite D call. V shed 2 bases and J shed 3 bases, with 9 bases lying between them. Germline V gives CDR1 SGHKS, CDR2 YYEKEE (reference sequence). This CDR3 has 13 residues. The CDR3 here is CASSLLWNYEQYF. In nucleotides, the CDR3 is TGTGCCAGCAGCTTACTATGGAACTACGAGCAGTACTTC.

The genes are TRBV2 and TRBJ1-5, with 8 nucleotides matching TRBD1. CDR1 and CDR2 from the germline V gene are SNHLY and FYNNEI. This CDR3 contains 14 residues. J lost 1 base, V lost 4 bases, and 0 bases had no gene match. Written as DNA, the CDR3 is TGTGCCAGCAGTGGACAGGGGAGCAATCAGCCCCAGCATTTT. It encodes CASSGQGSNQPQHF.

This chain links TRBV6-5 with TRBJ1-2, with a possible D match to TRBD1 (6 bases). The CDR3 loop spans 13 amino acids. CDR1 is MNHEY and CDR2 is SVGAGI in the germline V gene. With 2 bases removed from V and 8 bases from J, the gap between germline ends came to 12 bases. The DNA of the CDR3 is TGTGCCAGCAGTTACCAGGGGAATTTAGGCTACACCTTC. Protein sequence: CASSYQGNLGYTF.

This clone was seen a few times. The J gene is TRBJ2-5, the V gene TRBV28; 11 bases map to TRBD1. The CDR3 loop spans 14 amino acids. Losses at the gene ends were 6 bases for V and 6 bases for J; bases not matched to a gene: 6. Per the germline V gene, CDR1 is MDHEN and CDR2 is SYDVKM. The CDR3 sequence is CASRDGTGGKTQYF. The CDR3 nucleotides are TGTGCCAGCAGGGACGGGACAGGGGGAAAGACCCAGTACTTC.

V is TRBV30 and J is TRBJ1-3, with D possibly TRBD1 on 5 matching bases. Trimming left V 2 bases short and J 4 bases short, with 9 bases between. The germline CDR1 and CDR2 sequences are GTSNPN and SVGIG (reference sequence). The CDR3 is made up of 13 amino acids. The CDR3 spells CAWSTGRGNTIYF. The CDR3 bases are TGTGCCTGGAGTACGGGGCGAGGAAACACCATATATTTT.

This sequence joins TRBV28 and TRBJ1-2; tentatively, D is TRBD1 (6 bases). Trimming removed 3 bases at V and 3 bases at J, with 14 bases between. This CDR3 region has 15 residues. The V gene's germline CDR1 is MDHEN and CDR2 SYDVKM. The CDR3 nucleotides are TGTGCCAGCAGTTTGGGACACCCAAGGGACTATGGCTACACCTTC. This encodes CASSLGHPRDYGYTF.

The J gene is TRBJ1-1, the V gene TRBV28; 12 bases agree with TRBD1. The germline CDR1 and CDR2 sequences are MDHEN and SYDVKM. The CDR3 runs to 16 residues. V lost 5 bases and J lost 5; bases outside the gene matches: 9. The CDR3 protein is CASSLPGTGGRTEAFF. CDR3 sequence (DNA): TGTGCCAGCAGTCTCCCCGGGACAGGGGGCCGGACTGAAGCTTTCTTT. The complete variable domain, with remaining parts taken from reference TRBV28 and TRBJ1-1, reads DVKVTQSSRYLVKRTGEKVFLECVQDMDHENMFWYRQDPGLGLRLIYFSYDVKMKEKGDIPEGYSVSREKKERFSLILESASTNQTSMYLCASSLPGTGGRTEAFFGQGTRLTVV.